Below, 32 T cell receptor beta chains from the same sample are listed, as sequenced in a study of blood T cell repertoires in COVID-19. Repertoires were generated with immunoSEQ multiplex PCR, while TCRdb's copy carries only in-frame clones and drops some. Of 250,000 to 350,000 clones listed, roughly 87% are singletons. Sample: peripheral blood. The receptors come from a woman aged 50 to 60 who had recovered from COVID-19.

The chain uses TRBV29-1 and TRBJ2-5; possibly TRBD1 for D (7 bases). The CDR3 has 15 residues. V was shortened by 1 base and J by 2 bases, with 14 bases between the two germline ends. Germline CDR1 and CDR2: SQVTM and ANQGSEA. The CDR3 reads CSVEGYRGGQETQYF. The DNA for the CDR3 is TGCAGCGTTGAAGGCTACAGGGGAGGTCAAGAGACCCAGTACTTC.

The genes are TRBV27 and TRBJ1-5, with D possibly matching TRBD1 (5 bases). Trimming pared 6 bases from V and 2 bases from J, leaving 11 bases between. Germline V gives CDR1 MNHEY, CDR2 SMNVEV (reference sequence). The CDR3 sequence is 14 residues long. CDR3 DNA sequence: TGTGCCAGCAGACACAGGTCCGGCAATCAGCCCCAGCATTTT. Translated, it gives CASRHRSGNQPQHF.

This clone was recorded only once. The V and J genes are TRBV19 and TRBJ2-2; D gene uncertain. This CDR3 spans 16 amino acids. Germline V CDR1 and CDR2: LNHDA, SQIVND (reference sequence). V was cut by 5 bases and J by 1 base, with 14 bases left in between. The DNA of the CDR3 is TGTGCCAGTAGTCTCGCCGAGATCATGAACACCGGGGAGCTGTTTTTT. The encoded protein is CASSLAEIMNTGELFF.

The CDR3 DNA reads as TGTGCCAGCAGCCACGGGGTACGCACCTCTGGAAACACCATATATTTT. Amino acids: CASSHGVRTSGNTIYF. The gene calls are TRBV14 and TRBJ1-3, with unresolved D. The CDR3 consists of 16 residues. Trimming took off 3 bases at V and 0 bases at J, with 12 bases between the two ends. The germline gives CDR1 SGHDN, CDR2 FVKESK. Looking up the rest from reference TRBV14 and TRBJ1-3 gives the full variable domain: EAGVTQFPSHSVIEKGQTVTLRCDPISGHDNLYWYRRVMGKEIKFLLHFVKESKQDESGMPNNRFLAERTGGTYSTLKVQPAELEDSGVYFCASSHGVRTSGNTIYFGEGSWLTVV.

This clone has only one observation. The CDR3 loop reads CASRYGGGSTDTQYF. CDR3 bases: TGTGCCAGTAGATACGGGGGGGGTAGCACAGATACGCAGTATTTT. The chain has TRBV19 and TRBJ2-3, with 8 bases lining up with TRBD2. Germline values: CDR1 LNHDA, CDR2 SQIVND (reference sequence). The CDR3 is 15 residues long. V trimming: 6 bases; J trimming: 0 bases; junction bases outside the gene matches: 5.

The J gene is TRBJ1-2, the V gene TRBV28; D unclear. Germline V gives CDR1 MDHEN, CDR2 SYDVKM. The CDR3 has 11 amino acids. Deletions cut 7 bases from V and 0 bases from J, with 3 bases between. The CDR3 spells CASTSNYGYTF. CDR3 sequence (DNA): TGTGCCAGCACCTCTAACTATGGCTACACCTTC.

This clone showed up just a few times. The V call is TRBV7-2, the J call TRBJ1-4, with D possibly being TRBD1 (6 bases). V shed 3 bases and J shed 6 bases, with 11 bases lying between them. Looked up from germline, CDR1 is SGHTA and CDR2 is FQGNSA. The CDR3 loop spans 14 amino acids. This CDR3 is CASSLGTKYEKLFF. As DNA, the CDR3 is TGTGCCAGCAGCTTGGGGACAAAGTATGAAAAACTGTTTTTT.

V usage is TRBV6-6 and J usage is TRBJ1-1; D is possibly TRBD1 (5 bases). V dropped 2 bases and J dropped 8 bases, with 15 bases sitting between them. Germline CDR1 and CDR2: MNHNY and SVGAGI (reference sequence). The length of the CDR3 is 14 residues. CDR3 bases: TGTGCCAGCAGTTACCACAACACAGGTGTGGAAGCTTTCTTT. Translated: CASSYHNTGVEAFF.

V gene TRBV19 combines with J gene TRBJ2-1; the match to TRBD2 covers 12 bases. The germline V gene has CDR1 LNHDA and CDR2 SQIVND (reference sequence). The CDR3 covers 15 residues. V lost 4 bases and J lost 7; bases outside the gene matches: 5. In nucleotides, the CDR3 is TGTGCCAGTAGTACCGGACTAGCGGGAAAAAATGAGCAGTTCTTC. Translated: CASSTGLAGKNEQFF.

The chain is built from TRBV7-3 and TRBJ2-3, with 10 positions matching TRBD1. Germline CDR1 is SGHTA and CDR2 is FQGTGA. J was trimmed by 3 bases and V by 1 base; bases with no gene match: 4. This CDR3 has 16 residues. The CDR3 here is CASSLRTGGQTDTQYF. The CDR3 bases are TGTGCCAGCAGCTTAAGGACAGGGGGGCAAACAGATACGCAGTATTTT.

The rearrangement links TRBV27 to TRBJ2-1; the match to TRBD2 covers 8 bases. Germline lookup yields CDR1 MNHEY and CDR2 SMNVEV (reference sequence). CDR3 length equals 14 residues. V trimming: 7 bases; J trimming: 3 bases; junction bases outside the gene matches: 5. As DNA, the CDR3 is TGTGCCAGCACCGGACTAGCAGACTACAATGAGCAGTTCTTC. Its protein product is CASTGLADYNEQFF.

This rearrangement joins TRBV5-8 to TRBJ1-5; possible D gene TRBD1, 5 bases. CDR3 length: 14 amino acids. Germline loops: CDR1 SGHTS, CDR2 YDEGEE. V shed 4 bases and J shed 8 bases, with 16 bases lying between them. The CDR3 region has the DNA TGTGCCAGCAGCCCGAGACAGAATGGTGAGCCCCAGCATTTT. It codes for CASSPRQNGEPQHF.

The chain recombines TRBV19 with TRBJ1-2; 9 positions agree with TRBD1. This CDR3 is built from 16 residues. The V gene's germline CDR1 is LNHDA and CDR2 SQIVND (reference sequence). V shed 5 bases, J shed 2 bases, and the junction held 9 bases outside the gene matches. CDR3 amino acids: CASSSTRQGENYGYTF. CDR3 in DNA: TGTGCCAGTAGTTCCACCCGACAGGGGGAAAACTATGGCTACACCTTC.

The chain joins TRBV7-2 to TRBJ1-1; a possible D gene is TRBD1 (5 bases). The CDR3 totals 13 residues. Trimming took 4 bases from V and 3 from J, leaving 9 bases between them. CDR1 and CDR2 from the germline V gene are SGHTA and FQGNSA. The CDR3 DNA is TGTGCCAGCAGCTCAAGGGGATACACTGAAGCTTTCTTT. Its protein product is CASSSRGYTEAFF.

V is TRBV5-4 and J is TRBJ1-2; D is possibly TRBD1 (6 bases). Germline V gene lookup returns CDR1 SGHNT and CDR2 YYREEE (reference sequence). The CDR3 contains 13 residues. V lost 3 bases to trimming and J lost 4 bases, with 10 bases between them. The CDR3 spells CASSSGVSYGYTF. The DNA for the CDR3 is TGTGCCAGCAGCTCAGGGGTGAGCTATGGCTACACCTTC.

The rearrangement links TRBV19 to TRBJ1-1; 8 bases map to TRBD1. The CDR3 contains 15 residues. J gave up 4 bases and V 4 bases, and 8 bases lay outside the gene matches. The V gene's germline CDR1 is LNHDA and CDR2 SQIVND (reference sequence). CDR3 DNA: TGTGCCAGTAGTAGTGAGACAGGGGTCTTCACTGAAGCTTTCTTT. It encodes CASSSETGVFTEAFF.

This chain joins TRBV4-2 and TRBJ1-2; no clear D gene. This CDR3 contains 15 residues. V was cut by 0 bases and J by 2 bases, with 10 bases left in between. Per germline, CDR1 LGHNA and CDR2 YNFKEQ. This CDR3 reads CASSQEGGGNYGYTF. The CDR3 coding sequence is TGTGCCAGCAGCCAAGAAGGTGGCGGAAACTATGGCTACACCTTC.

J is TRBJ2-2 and V is TRBV30; 8 nucleotides align to TRBD1. Trimming at V came to 4 bases and at J to 6 bases, leaving 7 bases not matched to a gene. The CDR3 length is 14 residues. Germline V CDR1 and CDR2: GTSNPN, SVGIG (reference sequence). This chain's CDR3 is CAWKPGTGAGELFF. CDR3 DNA sequence: TGTGCCTGGAAACCCGGGACAGGAGCCGGGGAGCTGTTTTTT.

This chain joins TRBV7-2 and TRBJ1-3; D not certain. Germline-derived CDR1 and CDR2 are SGHTA and FQGNSA. V lost 5 bases and J lost 0, with 8 bases in between. CDR3 length: 14 residues. The CDR3 spells CASSPESSGNTIYF. CDR3 DNA sequence: TGTGCCAGCAGCCCGGAGAGCTCTGGAAACACCATATATTTT.

The rearrangement joins TRBV5-4 to TRBJ2-4, with D perhaps matching TRBD2 (6 bases). V gave up 0 bases and J gave up 9 bases, with 13 bases separating them. Germline CDR1 SGHNT, CDR2 YYREEE (reference sequence). This CDR3 is 14 amino acids long. The CDR3 sequence: CASSLGQIGSIQYF. DNA for the CDR3: TGTGCCAGCAGCTTGGGGCAAATCGGGAGCATTCAGTACTTC.

The V gene is TRBV11-2, the J gene TRBJ2-7; D is possibly TRBD2 (5 bases). V was cut by 3 bases and J by 0 bases, with 9 bases left in between. CDR1 is SGHAT and CDR2 is FQNNGV in the germline V gene. The CDR3 length is 14 residues. Written as DNA, the CDR3 is TGTGCCAGCAGCTTTCTGGACTTCTCCTACGAGCAGTACTTC. It translates to CASSFLDFSYEQYF.

The V and J genes are TRBV25-1 and TRBJ1-1, with a weak D call TRBD1 (6 bases). V was clipped by 2 bases and J by 6 bases, with 19 bases between them. The CDR3 length is 16 residues. Per germline, CDR1 MGHDK and CDR2 SYGVNS. The CDR3 loop is CASSELPENRAAEAFF. The CDR3 DNA reads TGTGCCAGCAGTGAACTTCCGGAAAACAGGGCCGCTGAAGCTTTCTTT.

This clone was counted a single time. This chain connects TRBV27 to TRBJ2-7; TRBD2 matches 7 bases. V shed 3 bases, J shed 5 bases, and the junction held 13 bases outside the gene matches. Germline V gives CDR1 MNHEY, CDR2 SMNVEV (reference sequence). The CDR3 length is 16 residues. DNA of the CDR3: TGTGCCAGCAGTTTGATGTTTGGGGGGGTCGTCCACGAGCAGTACTTC. It translates to CASSLMFGGVVHEQYF.

In its sample, this clone was seen many times. J is TRBJ1-1 and V is TRBV4-2; weak D call: TRBD1 (5 bases). V was shortened by 0 bases and J by 1 base, with 33 bases between the two germline ends. CDR1 is LGHNA and CDR2 is YNFKEQ in the germline V gene. This CDR3 has 23 amino acids. CDR3 DNA sequence: TGTGCCAGCAGCCAAGACCCGCGTGGGGGGTCACCGGGCCCCCACACCGAGAACACTGAAGCTTTCTTT. Its translation is CASSQDPRGGSPGPHTENTEAFF.

The gene calls are TRBV10-3 and TRBJ2-2; no reliable D call. This CDR3 region has 12 residues. Germline assignment: CDR1 ENHRY and CDR2 SYGVKD. CDR3 DNA: TGTGCGACGGCCCGGGACACCGGGGAGCTGTTTTTT. This sequence encodes CATARDTGELFF.

V and J are TRBV6-1 and TRBJ1-1; unclear D gene. Trimming removed 2 bases at V and 1 base at J, with 14 bases between. In germline, CDR1 is MNHNS, CDR2 SASEGT. This CDR3 comprises 16 residues. DNA of the CDR3: TGTGCCAGCAGTGAACAAGGAGCTCTCACGAACACTGAAGCTTTCTTT. Encoded protein: CASSEQGALTNTEAFF.

CDR3 in DNA: TGTGCCAGCAGCTTGGGGCAGGGCCCCTACGAGCAGTACTTC. Translating gives CASSLGQGPYEQYF. The chain links TRBV5-5 to TRBJ2-7; the D gene is possibly TRBD1 (5 bases). Germline assignment: CDR1 SGHKS and CDR2 YYEKEE (reference sequence). This CDR3 contains 14 residues. V lost 0 bases, J lost 2 bases, and 9 bases lay in between. Combining the CDR3 with reference TRBV5-5 and TRBJ2-7 gives the whole variable domain DAGVTQSPTHLIKTRGQQVTLRCSPISGHKSVSWYQQVLGQGPQFIFQYYEKEERGRGNFPDRFSARQFPNYSSELNVNALLLGDSALYLCASSLGQGPYEQYFGPGTRLTVT.

The rearrangement uses TRBV27 and TRBJ1-2; 7 bases fit TRBD1. Losses at the gene ends were 8 bases for V and 4 bases for J; bases not matched to a gene: 10. CDR3 length equals 14 residues. Germline-derived CDR1 and CDR2 are MNHEY and SMNVEV (reference sequence). This CDR3 is CASHMTGFGYGYTF. CDR3 sequence (DNA): TGTGCCAGCCATATGACAGGGTTCGGCTATGGCTACACCTTC.

This clone appeared once. The chain uses TRBV7-6 and TRBJ2-3; TRBD2 matches 10 bases. Germline assignment: CDR1 SGHVS and CDR2 FNYEAQ. This CDR3 is 21 amino acids long. J was trimmed by 2 bases and V by 8 bases; bases with no gene match: 25. CDR3 sequence (DNA): TGTGCCAGCCGCCCCGGGGGCCGGGGGGTAGCGGGGGGCCCTCTCACAGATACGCAGTATTTT. It codes for CASRPGGRGVAGGPLTDTQYF.

The chain joins TRBV19 to TRBJ1-4, with a weak D call TRBD1 (6 bases). The germline V and J ends were trimmed by 6 bases and 3 bases, with 17 bases remaining between them. The CDR3 sequence is 16 residues long. Germline V CDR1 and CDR2: LNHDA, SQIVND (reference sequence). The CDR3 is CASSLRPGESNEKLFF. For the CDR3, the DNA is TGTGCCAGTAGCCTAAGACCAGGGGAGTCTAATGAAAAACTGTTTTTT.

A single count supports this clone. This chain joins TRBV6-5 and TRBJ1-2, with TRBD1 as a possible D gene (5 bases). From germline, CDR1 is MNHEY and CDR2 SVGAGI. The V end lost 0 bases, the J end lost 8 bases, and 16 bases lay between the germline ends. The CDR3 consists of 15 residues. The CDR3 nucleotides are TGTGCCAGCAGTTACTCGGGGCAGGTCCTGCCAGGCTACACCTTC. This sequence encodes CASSYSGQVLPGYTF.

This clone was found once. V is TRBV4-3 and J is TRBJ1-1, with D possibly matching TRBD1 (5 bases). This CDR3 region has 14 residues. V dropped 5 bases and J dropped 4 bases, with 14 bases sitting between them. Germline V gene sequence: CDR1 LGHNA, CDR2 YSLEER. The CDR3 region has the DNA TGCGCCAGCAGCTCCCAGGGTCTAACCACTGAAGCTTTCTTT. As protein: CASSSQGLTTEAFF.